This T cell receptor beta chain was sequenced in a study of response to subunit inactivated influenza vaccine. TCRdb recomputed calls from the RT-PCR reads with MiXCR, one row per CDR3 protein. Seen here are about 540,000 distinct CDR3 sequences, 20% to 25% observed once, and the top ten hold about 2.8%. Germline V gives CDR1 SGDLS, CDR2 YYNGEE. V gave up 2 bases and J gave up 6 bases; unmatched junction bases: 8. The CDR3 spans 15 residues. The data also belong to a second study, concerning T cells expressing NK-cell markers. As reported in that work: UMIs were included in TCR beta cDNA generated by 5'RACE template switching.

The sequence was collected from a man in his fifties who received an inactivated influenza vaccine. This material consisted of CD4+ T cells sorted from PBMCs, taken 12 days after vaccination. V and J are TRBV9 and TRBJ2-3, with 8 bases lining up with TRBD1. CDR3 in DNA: TGTGCCAGCAGCGTGACAGGGGCCTCGCTCGATACGCAGTATTTT. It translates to CASSVTGASLDTQYF.